Given below is one T cell receptor (beta chain) in context. This entry comes from a study of T cell responses to AZD1222 COVID-19 vaccine. Trimming pared 4 bases from V and 3 bases from J, leaving 7 bases between. The CDR3 runs to 11 residues. The germline V gene encodes CDR1 GTSNPN and CDR2 SVGIG (reference sequence). The assay was immunoSEQ multiplex PCR, and TCRdb's table has in-frame clones only and misses some. The data show some 85,000 clones, about nine tenths seen once. The sequencing here drew on peripheral blood, taken on day 0 of AZD1222 vaccination. This clonotype was obtained from an adult in good health. This chain links TRBV30 with TRBJ2-7; D remains ambiguous. This chain's CDR3 is CAWTDGYEQYF. CDR3 DNA sequence: TGTGCCTGGACTGACGGCTACGAGCAGTACTTC.